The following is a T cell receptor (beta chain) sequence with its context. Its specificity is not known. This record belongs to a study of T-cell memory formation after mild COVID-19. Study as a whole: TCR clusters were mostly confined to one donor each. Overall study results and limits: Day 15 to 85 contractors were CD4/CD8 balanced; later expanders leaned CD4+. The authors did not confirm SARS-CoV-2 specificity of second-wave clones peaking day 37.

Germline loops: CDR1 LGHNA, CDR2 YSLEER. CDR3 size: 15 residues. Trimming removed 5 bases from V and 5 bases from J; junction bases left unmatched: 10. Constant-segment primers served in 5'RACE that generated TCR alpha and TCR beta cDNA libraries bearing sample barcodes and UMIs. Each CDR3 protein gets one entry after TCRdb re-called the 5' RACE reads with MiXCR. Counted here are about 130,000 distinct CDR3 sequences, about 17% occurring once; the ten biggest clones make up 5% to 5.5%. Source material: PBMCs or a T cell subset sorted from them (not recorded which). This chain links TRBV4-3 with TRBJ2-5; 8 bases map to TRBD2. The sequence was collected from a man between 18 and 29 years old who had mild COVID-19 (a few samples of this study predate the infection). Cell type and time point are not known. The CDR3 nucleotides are TGCGCCAGCAGCAAGAGCGGGGGCGCCGGGGAGACCCAGTACTTC. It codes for CASSKSGGAGETQYF.